This TCR beta chain was profiled in a study of regulatory T cells in long-lasting Graves disease. With V trimmed by 4 bases and J by 3 bases, 9 bases remained unmatched. This CDR3 is 17 amino acids long. Germline V lookup: CDR1 GTSNPN, CDR2 SVGIG (reference sequence). Time point defined: newly diagnosed GD, antithyroid drugs for less than 3 months. Making the TCR library involved RNA that had been extracted from PBMCs. Ten or more counts support this clonotype. Its antigen remains unknown. Sequencing libraries for TCR beta were prepared with iRepertoire HTBI primers and Arm-PCR of CDR3 regions. TCRdb reprocessed the multiplex PCR reads via MiXCR and lists one record per CDR3 protein. The data show 530,000 or so distinct CDR3 sequences, around 16% seen once. Study-level results: TRBV28, TRBJ1-2 and TRBJ2-5 emerged as the favored segments in persistent disease.

These sequences were also reported in another study, on T cells in Graves' hyperthyroidism and ophthalmopathy.

Source: peripheral blood mononuclear cells (PBMCs), taken at new diagnosis, from a patient treated with antithyroid drugs. The receptor's source is a man in his late teens or twenties with Graves disease. This chain joins TRBV30 and TRBJ2-1, with 13 bases fitting TRBD2. The CDR3 sequence: CAWKFGTSGMNYNEQFF. The CDR3 DNA sequence: TGTGCCTGGAAGTTCGGGACTAGCGGGATGAACTACAATGAGCAGTTCTTC.